A single sample gave rise to the 23 T cell receptor beta chains below, sequenced in a study of T-cell reconstitution after alpha-beta-depleted transplantation in children. This sample's TCRbeta library carried unique molecular identifier barcodes. TCRdb itself ran the PCR reads through MiXCR, one entry per CDR3 protein. The sample lists hundreds of thousands of distinct CDR3 sequences, around 10% occurring once. This specimen was peripheral blood, taken 180 days after TCRalphabeta/CD19-depleted stem cell transplant. These receptors were taken from a male patient aged 2-9 years who had a stem cell transplant for chronic granulomatous disease, so the T cells may come from the graft donor.

To note about this clonotype: This may come from a read error, since a much larger clone is one base off. The chain recombines TRBV9 with TRBJ2-2, with D possibly being TRBD2 (5 bases). CDR1 and CDR2 (germline): SGDLS, YYNGEE. CDR3 size: 15 residues. CDR3 protein: CASRVGEGITGELFF. CDR3 sequence (DNA): TGTGCCAGCCGCGTAGGAGAGGGAATCACCGGGGAGCTGTTTTTT. The full variable domain, completed using reference TRBV9 and TRBJ2-2, is DSGVTQTPKHLITATGQRVTLRCSPRSGDLSVYWYQQSLDQGLQFLIQYYNGEERAKGNILERFSAQQFPDLHSELNLSSLELGDSALYFCASRVGEGITGELFFGEGSRLTVL.

This clonotype appeared many times. V usage is TRBV10-3 and J usage is TRBJ2-5, with 7 bases matching TRBD2. Germline-derived CDR1 and CDR2 are ENHRY and SYGVKD. This CDR3 spans 16 amino acids. Trimming took 3 bases from V and 2 from J; bases not matched to a gene: 9. CDR3: CAISDLNLAAQETQYF. The CDR3 region has the DNA TGTGCCATCAGTGATCTCAACCTAGCGGCACAAGAGACCCAGTACTTC.

This clonotype was detected a few times. The CDR3 protein is CASSLGAGAAGIAKNIQYF. The DNA for the CDR3 is TGTGCCAGCAGCTTAGGGGCAGGGGCCGCGGGTATAGCCAAAAACATTCAGTACTTC. The gene calls are TRBV11-1 and TRBJ2-4, with TRBD1 as a possible D gene (6 bases). Trimming shortened V by 1 base and J by 0 bases, and 19 bases separated the two germline ends. The germline V gene encodes CDR1 SGHAT and CDR2 FQDESV (reference sequence). The CDR3 consists of 19 residues.

This clonotype was counted ten times or more. CDR3 region: CSVEGGGRQTRWTQYF. CDR3 bases: TGCAGCGTTGAAGGGGGGGGGAGACAGACCCGTTGGACCCAGTACTTC. The chain uses TRBV29-1 and TRBJ2-5, with 7 nucleotides matching TRBD2. Germline V gene sequence: CDR1 SQVTM, CDR2 ANQGSEA. V lost 1 base to trimming and J lost 7 bases; unmatched junction nucleotides: 15. The CDR3 has 16 residues. Variable domain in full (rest from reference TRBV29-1 and TRBJ2-5): SAVISQKPSRDICQRGTSLTIQCQVDSQVTMMFWYRQQPGQSLTLIATANQGSEATYESGFVIDKFPISRPNLTFSTLTVSNMSPEDSSIYLCSVEGGGRQTRWTQYFGPGTRLLVL.

This clonotype was seen at least ten times. This chain links TRBV7-8 with TRBJ2-1; 10 bases fit TRBD2. J lost 7 bases, V lost 4 bases, and 10 bases had no gene match. The CDR3 totals 16 residues. Germline assignment: CDR1 SGHVS and CDR2 FQNEAQ. DNA for the CDR3: TGTGCCAGCAGCTCGAGTTGGGCTAGCGGGAGTAATGAGCAGTTCTTC. Protein product: CASSSSWASGSNEQFF.

This clonotype showed up many times. Written as DNA, the CDR3 is TGTGCCAGCAGCCCGCGGGAGGGCCACCCCACAGATACGCAGTATTTT. Protein product: CASSPREGHPTDTQYF. This chain joins TRBV9 and TRBJ2-3; 9 nucleotides agree with TRBD2. Germline V gene sequence: CDR1 SGDLS, CDR2 YYNGEE. V lost 4 bases to trimming and J lost 2 bases; unmatched junction nucleotides: 8. The CDR3 contains 16 residues.

This clonotype was seen many times. The chain recombines TRBV29-1 with TRBJ2-5; D unresolved. The CDR3 loop spans 16 amino acids. Germline CDR1 SQVTM, CDR2 ANQGSEA. V gave up 3 bases and J gave up 4 bases, with 21 bases separating them. The CDR3 loop reads CSVEYGQEIELETQYF. In DNA, the CDR3 is TGCAGCGTTGAGTACGGGCAGGAGATAGAATTAGAGACCCAGTACTTC.

This clonotype showed up many times. The genes are TRBV7-2 and TRBJ2-7, with no clear D. Germline V gene sequence: CDR1 SGHTA, CDR2 FQGNSA. CDR3 size: 12 residues. Trimming removed 4 bases from V and 3 bases from J, with 7 bases in between. The CDR3: CASSSGNYEQYF. In nucleotides, the CDR3 is TGTGCCAGCAGCTCCGGAAACTACGAGCAGTACTTC.

This clonotype has more than one count but fewer than ten. CDR3 sequence (DNA): TGTGCCAGCTCACTACAAGGGACGGTGCAAGAGACCCAGTACTTC. Encoded protein: CASSLQGTVQETQYF. The chain recombines TRBV18 with TRBJ2-5, with D perhaps given as TRBD1 or TRBD2 (5 bases each). Germline lookup yields CDR1 KGHSH and CDR2 LQKENI. V lost 4 bases to trimming and J lost 2 bases, with 14 bases between them. The CDR3 sequence is 15 residues long.

This clonotype was counted at least ten times. The V and J genes are TRBV14 and TRBJ2-2; D may be TRBD1 or TRBD2 (5 bases each). Germline assignment: CDR1 SGHDN and CDR2 FVKESK. This CDR3 has 15 residues. Trimming cost V 1 base and J 7 bases, with 13 bases left between them. This CDR3 reads CASSQAPGPRGELFF. Here the CDR3 DNA reads TGTGCCAGCAGCCAAGCTCCGGGACCGCGCGGGGAGCTGTTTTTT.

The chain combines TRBV19 with TRBJ2-7; 7 bases map to TRBD1. The length of the CDR3 is 14 residues. Germline V lookup: CDR1 LNHDA, CDR2 SQIVND (reference sequence). Trimming at V came to 4 bases and at J to 2 bases, leaving 5 bases not matched to a gene. The CDR3 loop is CASSRAGTAYEQYF. The DNA for the CDR3 is TGTGCCAGTAGTAGAGCCGGGACAGCCTACGAGCAGTACTTC.

In this sample, this clonotype turned up many times. The gene calls are TRBV5-6 and TRBJ2-2; D gene unclear. There are 13 residues in the CDR3. V was trimmed by 0 bases and J by 10 bases, leaving 10 bases between them. Germline loops: CDR1 SGHDT, CDR2 YYEEEE. CDR3 DNA sequence: TGTGCCAGCAGCTTGGCTGGTCTTGAGGAGCTGTTTTTT. As protein: CASSLAGLEELFF.

This clonotype was counted a few times. The chain recombines TRBV10-3 with TRBJ2-7; D ambiguous. The CDR3 has 11 amino acids. The germline V gene has CDR1 ENHRY and CDR2 SYGVKD. With 7 bases removed from V and 2 bases from J, the gap between germline ends came to 6 bases. The CDR3 DNA follows: TGTGCCATCAAAGGAGCCTACGAGCAGTACTTC. Its protein product is CAIKGAYEQYF.

This clonotype was observed once. A much larger clone lies one base from this, so it may be a read error. The V and J genes are TRBV6-1 and TRBJ1-3; D gene unclear. Germline lookup yields CDR1 MNHNS and CDR2 SASEGT. This CDR3 comprises 15 residues. CDR3 sequence reads: CASSPPGAPRNTVYF. The CDR3 nucleotides read TGTGCCAGCAGTCCCCCGGGCGCCCCGAGAAACACCGTATATTTT.

Many counts were recorded for this clonotype. This sequence joins TRBV20-1 and TRBJ2-5; the match to TRBD1 covers 8 bases. Germline loops: CDR1 DFQATT, CDR2 SNEGSKA (reference sequence). The trim removed 3 bases at V and 4 bases at J, leaving 10 bases unmatched. The length of the CDR3 is 15 residues. The CDR3 region has the DNA TGCAGTGCTAGGTCCCGGGACAGGATTTCAGAGACCCAGTACTTC. It encodes CSARSRDRISETQYF.

This clonotype was recorded at least ten times. The chain carries TRBV28 and TRBJ2-2; the D is unclear. The CDR3 is made up of 16 amino acids. The germline gives CDR1 MDHEN, CDR2 SYDVKM. Trimming cost V 7 bases and J 0 bases, with 15 bases left between them. CDR3 protein: CASIALGDPNTGELFF. In DNA form, the CDR3 reads TGTGCCAGCATCGCCTTAGGCGATCCGAACACCGGGGAGCTGTTTTTT.

This clonotype was seen ten or more times. This chain links TRBV6-5 with TRBJ2-2; 8 bases are a match to TRBD2. The CDR3 length is 14 residues. V lost 6 bases, J lost 7 bases, and 7 bases stayed unmatched. The germline CDR1 and CDR2 sequences are MNHEY and SVGAGI. The CDR3 nucleotides read TGTGCCAGCAGGGTCGCGGGAGGAGTCGGGGAGCTGTTTTTT. Its translation is CASRVAGGVGELFF.

Ten or more counts support this clonotype. The rearrangement uses TRBV12-3 or TRBV12-4 and TRBJ2-3; D is possibly TRBD2 (5 bases). The germline V and J ends were trimmed by 7 bases and 1 base, with 12 bases remaining between them. This CDR3 comprises 14 residues. The CDR3 DNA reads as TGTGCCAGCACAGTCGAGAGGGGCACAGATACGCAGTATTTT. It translates to CASTVERGTDTQYF.

This clonotype has at least ten counts. The V gene is TRBV20-1, the J gene TRBJ2-5, with 10 bases matching TRBD1. This CDR3 is built from 15 residues. Germline V gives CDR1 DFQATT, CDR2 SNEGSKA (reference sequence). The junction had 6 bases not matched to a gene; V was cut back by 4 bases and J by 1 base. The CDR3 here is CSATGTGEVQETQYF. CDR3 nucleotides: TGCAGTGCTACGGGGACAGGGGAAGTCCAAGAGACCCAGTACTTC.

Many counts were recorded for this clonotype. The chain recombines TRBV20-1 with TRBJ2-3; 8 bases line up with TRBD2. Germline V gives CDR1 DFQATT, CDR2 SNEGSKA (reference sequence). V dropped 1 base and J dropped 1; count of bases not matched to a gene: 7. The CDR3 extends over 16 amino acids. The CDR3 DNA sequence: TGCAGTGCTAGAGCTGCTAGCGGGTGGGGCACAGATACGCAGTATTTT. Protein sequence: CSARAASGWGTDTQYF.

This clonotype showed up many times. V gene TRBV29-1 combines with J gene TRBJ1-5; 8 nucleotides agree with TRBD1. Germline V gene lookup returns CDR1 SQVTM and CDR2 ANQGSEA. The CDR3 consists of 12 residues. Trimming cost V 8 bases and J 4 bases; bases outside gene matches: 4. The CDR3 nucleotides are TGCAGCATCCGACAGGGGAATCAGCCCCAGCATTTT. Amino acid sequence: CSIRQGNQPQHF.

This clonotype was seen at least ten times. The chain combines TRBV20-1 with TRBJ1-3; D gene unclear. From germline, CDR1 is DFQATT and CDR2 SNEGSKA (reference sequence). V lost 0 bases to trimming and J lost 0 bases, with 12 bases between them. This CDR3 region has 16 residues. The CDR3 loop is CSARDHGIASGNTIYF. Here the CDR3 DNA reads TGCAGTGCTAGAGATCACGGAATTGCCTCTGGAAACACCATATATTTT.

This clonotype was picked up many times. V usage is TRBV3-1 and J usage is TRBJ2-5; D is unresolved. V shed 5 bases and J shed 2 bases, with 12 bases lying between them. The CDR3 consists of 14 residues. CDR1 LGHDT and CDR2 YNNKEL come from the germline V gene (reference sequence). CDR3 bases: TGTGCCAGCAGCTTTAGAGGCACGCAAGAGACCCAGTACTTC. Translation: CASSFRGTQETQYF.